This record covers a single T cell receptor beta chain. The antigen is unknown. The record originates from a study of shared clonotypes between healthy human individuals. The assay was carried out at the deep level. Sorted-subset replicate PCR reactions were performed with approximately 190 ng DNA, corresponding to 25,000 to 35,000 T cell genomes. Sequencing used immunoSEQ multiplex PCR; TCRdb keeps in-frame clones, though not all of them. The sample includes roughly 1.4 million clones, approximately 98.5% of them seen just once. Whole-study results and caveats: Generally, naive subsets (rather than memory subsets) showed larger estimated richness.

The CDR3 length is 18 residues. V lost 6 bases to trimming and J lost 8 bases; unmatched junction nucleotides: 20. CDR1 and CDR2 (germline): SGHRS, YFSETQ. This sequence was found in a man aged 25 to 40 in good health. The gene calls are TRBV5-1 and TRBJ2-1; the match to TRBD2 covers 10 bases. Sequenced sample: naive CD4+ T cells sorted from blood. Subset reported: CD45RA+ positively selected. CDR3 nucleotides: TGCGCCAGCACCCTTCCCTCAGCGGGAGGGCCTGGAGGCCATGAGCAGTTCTTC. Amino acids: CASTLPSAGGPGGHEQFF.